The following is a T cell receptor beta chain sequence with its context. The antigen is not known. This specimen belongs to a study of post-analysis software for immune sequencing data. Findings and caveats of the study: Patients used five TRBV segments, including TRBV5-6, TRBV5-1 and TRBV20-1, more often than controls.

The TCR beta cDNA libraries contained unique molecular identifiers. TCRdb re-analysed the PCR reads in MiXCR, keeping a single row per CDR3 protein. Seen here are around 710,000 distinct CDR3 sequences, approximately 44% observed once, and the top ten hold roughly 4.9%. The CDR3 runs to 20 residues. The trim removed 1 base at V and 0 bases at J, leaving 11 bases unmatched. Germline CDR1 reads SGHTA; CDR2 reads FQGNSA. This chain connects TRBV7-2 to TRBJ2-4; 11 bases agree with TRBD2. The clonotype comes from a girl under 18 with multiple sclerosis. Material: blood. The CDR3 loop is CASSLEFGLAGQGAKNIQYF. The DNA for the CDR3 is TGTGCCAGCAGCTTAGAGTTCGGACTAGCGGGTCAAGGAGCCAAAAACATTCAGTACTTC.